This T cell receptor (beta chain) was recorded in a study of shared clonotypes between healthy human individuals. Every donor, a Caucasian adult, lived in Nashville, Tennessee. The data were produced by immunoSEQ multiplex PCR, yet TCRdb's version contains in-frame clones alone and is incomplete. Found here are roughly 1.5 million clones, approximately 98% of them singletons; the top ten hold 0.4% to 0.45%. Trimming removed 6 bases at V and 5 bases at J, with 19 bases between. Germline CDR1 is WNHNN and CDR2 is SYGVQD (reference sequence). This CDR3 region has 15 residues. The origin of this receptor is a man aged 25 to 40 in good health. The V and J genes are TRBV10-1 and TRBJ2-5, with no clear D. Sequenced sample: naive CD4+ T cells sorted from blood. Subset of the sample: CD45RA+ positively selected. Here the CDR3 DNA reads TGCGCCAGCAGCCCCGGACGGGTGTTTGGTGAGACCCAGTACTTC. Translated, it gives CASSPGRVFGETQYF.